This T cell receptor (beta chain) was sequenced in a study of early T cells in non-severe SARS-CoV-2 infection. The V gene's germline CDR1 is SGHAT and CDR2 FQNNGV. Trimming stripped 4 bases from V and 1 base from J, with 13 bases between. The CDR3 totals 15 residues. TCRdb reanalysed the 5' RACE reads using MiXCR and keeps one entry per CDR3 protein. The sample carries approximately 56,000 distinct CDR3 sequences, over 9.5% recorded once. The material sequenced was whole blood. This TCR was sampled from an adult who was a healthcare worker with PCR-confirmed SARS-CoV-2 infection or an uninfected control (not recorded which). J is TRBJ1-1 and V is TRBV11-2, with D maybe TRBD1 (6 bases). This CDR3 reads CASSSGDIRNTEAFF. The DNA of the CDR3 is TGTGCCAGCAGCTCCGGGGACATACGGAACACTGAAGCTTTCTTT.